Each of the 27 T cell receptor beta chains below was sequenced from the same sample in a study of cytomegalovirus exposure and HLA in healthy donors. The PCR was carried out with 60 Vbeta primers and 13 Jbeta primers. The repertoire was sequenced with immunoSEQ multiplex PCR; TCRdb's copy has only in-frame clones and lacks some. Of roughly 120,000 clones in the sample, 70% to 80% were seen once. Input material: PBMCs. Receptors were obtained from a woman aged 18-29 years in good health and CMV-seronegative.

This clone was counted a few times. V gene TRBV7-8 combines with J gene TRBJ1-6, with 8 bases that match TRBD1. The V and J ends lost 0 bases and 7 bases, in that order; junction bases with no gene match: 5. Germline V gene lookup returns CDR1 SGHVS and CDR2 FQNEAQ. There are 16 residues in the CDR3. CDR3 coding DNA: TGTGCCAGCAGCTTAGCCCGGACAGGGAAGAATTCACCCCTCCACTTT. The encoded protein is CASSLARTGKNSPLHF.

The chain recombines TRBV10-1 with TRBJ1-5, with D unresolved. The germline V gene has CDR1 WNHNN and CDR2 SYGVQD (reference sequence). This CDR3 has 13 amino acids. Trimming pared 7 bases from V and 3 bases from J, leaving 10 bases between. For the CDR3, the DNA is TGCGCCAGCACTGTTGGAGACAATCAGCCCCAGCATTTT. It is translated as CASTVGDNQPQHF.

This chain connects TRBV6-5 to TRBJ2-7; TRBD2 aligns across 12 bases. The CDR3 totals 14 residues. Germline CDR1 and CDR2: MNHEY and SVGAGI. Germline trimming cut 4 bases from V and 6 bases from J; bases unmatched to any gene: 4. CDR3 sequence reads: CASSWTSGVGEQYF. The DNA of the CDR3 is TGTGCCAGCAGTTGGACTAGCGGGGTGGGCGAGCAGTACTTC.

The V and J genes are TRBV7-2 and TRBJ2-5; weak D call: TRBD2 (6 bases). V was shortened by 0 bases and J by 2 bases, with 10 bases between the two germline ends. This CDR3 is 15 amino acids long. Germline V gene lookup returns CDR1 SGHTA and CDR2 FQGNSA. The CDR3: CASSLAGLPQETQYF. The CDR3 DNA sequence: TGTGCCAGCAGCTTAGCGGGACTCCCACAAGAGACCCAGTACTTC.

The V and J genes are TRBV11-2 and TRBJ1-1; maybe TRBD1 (5 bases). Trimming took 7 bases from V and 1 from J, leaving 13 bases between them. This CDR3 region has 14 residues. Germline values: CDR1 SGHAT, CDR2 FQNNGV. The CDR3 DNA reads as TGTGCCAGCACCTGGAGGGGTTGGAACACTGAAGCTTTCTTT. Amino acid sequence: CASTWRGWNTEAFF.

This clone showed up just a few times. The V call is TRBV9, the J call TRBJ2-3; D possibly corresponds to TRBD1 (5 bases). Germline V gene data show CDR1 as SGDLS and CDR2 as YYNGEE. CDR3 length equals 15 residues. The V end was cut by 0 bases, the J end by 2 bases, with 10 bases between. Here the CDR3 reads CASSVGQTFTDTQYF. The CDR3 DNA reads as TGTGCCAGCAGCGTAGGACAGACTTTCACAGATACGCAGTATTTT.

The V call is TRBV4-2, the J call TRBJ2-1; 11 positions agree with TRBD2. The germline gives CDR1 LGHNA, CDR2 YNFKEQ. This CDR3 contains 17 residues. V was pared by 0 bases and J by 4 bases, with 5 bases of the junction left unmatched. In nucleotides, the CDR3 is TGTGCCAGCAGCCAAGAGGTGGGACTAGCGGATTACAATGAGCAGTTCTTC. It translates to CASSQEVGLADYNEQFF.

The chain uses TRBV30 and TRBJ1-3; 8 nucleotides match TRBD1. The CDR3 extends over 15 amino acids. After removal of 3 bases from V and 0 bases from J, the junction contained 4 bases not matched to a gene. Germline lookup yields CDR1 GTSNPN and CDR2 SVGIG (reference sequence). For the CDR3, the DNA is TGTGCCTGGAGCGGGGACAGGTACTCTGGAAACACCATATATTTT. Translation: CAWSGDRYSGNTIYF.

The chain employs TRBV6-5 and TRBJ1-1; the D is unclear. Trimming pared 5 bases from V and 0 bases from J, leaving 7 bases between. The CDR3 runs 13 residues. CDR1 is MNHEY and CDR2 is SVGAGI in the germline V gene. DNA of the CDR3: TGTGCCAGCAGTGAGGAAGTGAACACTGAAGCTTTCTTT. As protein: CASSEEVNTEAFF.

The V call is TRBV28, the J call TRBJ2-3; 8 bases map to TRBD1. Germline loops: CDR1 MDHEN, CDR2 SYDVKM. The CDR3 covers 17 residues. V trimming: 4 bases; J trimming: 3 bases; junction bases outside the gene matches: 12. The CDR3 loop is CASSSQFQGASTDTQYF. CDR3 sequence (DNA): TGTGCCAGCAGTTCCCAGTTCCAGGGGGCTTCGACAGATACGCAGTATTTT.

This chain uses TRBV5-1 with TRBJ1-6, with 9 positions matching TRBD1. The V and J ends lost 4 bases and 8 bases, in that order; junction bases with no gene match: 4. The CDR3 runs 14 residues. Per germline, CDR1 SGHRS and CDR2 YFSETQ. The CDR3 nucleotides are TGCGCCAGCAGCGCCACAGGGGGCGATTCACCCCTCCACTTT. Its translation: CASSATGGDSPLHF. The full variable domain, with the rest looked up from reference TRBV5-1 and TRBJ1-6, is KAGVTQTPRYLIKTRGQQVTLSCSPISGHRSVSWYQQTPGQGLQFLFEYFSETQRNKGNFPGRFSGRQFSNSRSEMNVSTLELGDSALYLCASSATGGDSPLHFGNGTRLTVT.

This clone was recorded once. V is TRBV5-1 and J is TRBJ2-3; the match to TRBD2 covers 12 bases. Trimming removed 4 bases from V and 1 base from J; junction bases left unmatched: 10. Germline V lookup: CDR1 SGHRS, CDR2 YFSETQ. CDR3 length equals 18 residues. CDR3: CASSPRLAGGSGTDTQYF. The CDR3 DNA is TGCGCCAGCAGCCCCCGGCTAGCGGGGGGGTCGGGCACAGATACGCAGTATTTT.

This clone has only one observation. The chain has TRBV7-9 and TRBJ1-1, with 9 positions matching TRBD1. After removal of 4 bases from V and 4 bases from J, the junction contained 4 bases not matched to a gene. Germline V gene data show CDR1 as SEHNR and CDR2 as FQNEAQ (reference sequence). CDR3 length: 14 amino acids. This chain's CDR3 is CASSSGQGITEAFF. As DNA, the CDR3 is TGTGCCAGCAGCTCGGGACAGGGAATCACTGAAGCTTTCTTT. The variable domain in full, with the rest retrieved from reference TRBV7-9 and TRBJ1-1, is DTGVSQNPRHKITKRGQNVTFRCDPISEHNRLYWYRQTLGQGPEFLTYFQNEAQLEKSRLLSDRFSAERPKGSFSTLEIQRTEQGDSAMYLCASSSGQGITEAFFGQGTRLTVV.

V gene TRBV6-5 combines with J gene TRBJ2-7; no firm D call. CDR3 length: 14 amino acids. CDR1 MNHEY and CDR2 SVGAGI come from the germline V gene. V shed 3 bases and J shed 2 bases, with 11 bases lying between them. CDR3 residues: CASSYHPGPYEQYV. As DNA, the CDR3 is TGTGCCAGCAGTTATCACCCAGGCCCCTACGAGCAGTACGTC.

The chain combines TRBV7-9 with TRBJ1-5; TRBD1 matches 7 bases. V shed 9 bases, J shed 2 bases, and the junction held 7 bases outside the gene matches. Germline V lookup: CDR1 SEHNR, CDR2 FQNEAQ (reference sequence). The CDR3 length is 14 residues. In nucleotides, the CDR3 is TGTGCCAGTGAGACAGGGAATCGCAATCAGCCCCAGCATTTT. Its protein product is CASETGNRNQPQHF.

This rearrangement joins TRBV15 to TRBJ1-2; no clear D gene. Germline CDR1 is LNHNV and CDR2 is YYDKDF (reference sequence). V was pared by 6 bases and J by 6 bases, with 17 bases between. The length of the CDR3 is 14 residues. The CDR3 sequence: CATRSSGERDGYTF. The DNA for the CDR3 is TGTGCCACCAGGAGCTCCGGGGAGAGGGATGGCTACACCTTC.

The J gene is TRBJ2-7, the V gene TRBV28, with D tentatively TRBD1 (5 bases). Germline V gene sequence: CDR1 MDHEN, CDR2 SYDVKM. V lost 6 bases, J lost 3 bases, and 12 bases lay in between. The CDR3 covers 13 residues. In DNA form, the CDR3 reads TGTGCCAGCAGCCCGGACACGGTCTACGAGCAGTACTTC. Protein sequence: CASSPDTVYEQYF.

There are a few counts of this clone. The chain combines TRBV9 with TRBJ1-2, with D maybe TRBD1 (6 bases). Germline V gene lookup returns CDR1 SGDLS and CDR2 YYNGEE. Trimming removed 0 bases from V and 1 base from J, with 10 bases in between. This CDR3 has 15 residues. The CDR3 region is CASSVGQEVNYGYTF. CDR3 coding DNA: TGTGCCAGCAGCGTAGGACAGGAGGTTAACTATGGCTACACCTTC.

The chain is built from TRBV5-1 and TRBJ2-5; no firm D call. This CDR3 contains 11 residues. V lost 4 bases and J 4 bases, leaving 5 bases between the germline ends. Germline CDR1 and CDR2: SGHRS and YFSETQ. The CDR3, as DNA: TGCGCCAGCAGCGAGCGAGAGACCCAGTACTTC. It translates to CASSERETQYF. Complete variable domain (other parts from reference TRBV5-1 and TRBJ2-5): KAGVTQTPRYLIKTRGQQVTLSCSPISGHRSVSWYQQTPGQGLQFLFEYFSETQRNKGNFPGRFSGRQFSNSRSEMNVSTLELGDSALYLCASSERETQYFGPGTRLLVL.

This clone was detected a few times. The chain couples TRBV6-6 to TRBJ1-1; 7 nucleotides line up with TRBD1. CDR1 is MNHNY and CDR2 is SVGAGI in the germline V gene (reference sequence). Losses at the gene ends were 2 bases for V and 5 bases for J; bases not matched to a gene: 5. The CDR3 sequence is 14 residues long. The CDR3, as DNA: TGTGCCAGCAGTTACGACAGGGTCAAAACTGAAGCTTTCTTT. It translates to CASSYDRVKTEAFF.

The chain is built from TRBV13 and TRBJ1-4; D uncertain. Trimming shortened V by 3 bases and J by 8 bases, and 16 bases separated the two germline ends. This CDR3 spans 15 amino acids. CDR1 is PRHDT, CDR2 FYEKMQ, per germline (reference sequence). The CDR3 DNA is TGTGCCAGCAGCTTTAGTCCGTGGGCAAGCGAAAAACTGTTTTTT. It translates to CASSFSPWASEKLFF.

The rearrangement joins TRBV13 to TRBJ1-2; TRBD1 is a possible D gene (5 bases). The CDR3 spans 14 residues. The germline V and J ends were trimmed by 5 bases and 7 bases, with 17 bases remaining between them. CDR1 is PRHDT and CDR2 is FYEKMQ in the germline V gene (reference sequence). The CDR3 protein is CASSHRGGVAGYTF. CDR3 in DNA: TGTGCCAGCAGCCACCGGGGAGGGGTGGCTGGCTACACCTTC.

This clone appeared once. The DNA of the CDR3 is TGTGCCAGCAGTTTAGCGGGTGCTCCTAATGAAAAACTGTTTTTT. Translated, it gives CASSLAGAPNEKLFF. V gene TRBV28 combines with J gene TRBJ1-4; no clear D. The V end was cut by 2 bases, the J end by 3 bases, with 10 bases between. CDR3 size: 15 residues. The germline CDR1 and CDR2 sequences are MDHEN and SYDVKM.

The CDR3 loop reads CASSLGRWDRVYTEAFF. The CDR3 DNA reads as TGTGCCAGCAGCTTAGGGAGATGGGACAGGGTGTACACTGAAGCTTTCTTT. The gene calls are TRBV13 and TRBJ1-1; 9 nucleotides agree with TRBD1. Germline CDR1 is PRHDT and CDR2 is FYEKMQ (reference sequence). Trimming cost V 0 bases and J 3 bases; bases outside gene matches: 8. The CDR3 runs 17 residues.

In regard to this clone: This likely comes from a read error, as the CDR3 has no conserved phenylalanine or tryptophan at its end. The DNA is left out, because the CDR3 cannot be placed on it with certainty; the CDR3 is given as TCRdb lists it. The chain carries TRBV5-8 and TRBJ2-7; the D segment call TRBD1 is taken from the table without a DNA check. With termini counted, the CDR3 has 9 amino acids. CDR1 SGHTS and CDR2 YDEGEE come from the germline V gene. The CDR3 is CASSLHREL.

The rearrangement uses TRBV4-2 and TRBJ2-3, with D possibly being TRBD2 (6 bases). CDR1 and CDR2 (germline): LGHNA, YNFKEQ. This CDR3 is built from 14 residues. Trimming shortened V by 2 bases and J by 3 bases, and 9 bases separated the two germline ends. CDR3 DNA sequence: TGTGCCAGCAGCCAAAACGGACTAACAGATACGCAGTATTTT. It codes for CASSQNGLTDTQYF.

This clone appeared once. This sequence joins TRBV2 and TRBJ1-2; 7 nucleotides agree with TRBD1. The V and J ends lost 3 bases and 5 bases, in that order; junction bases with no gene match: 3. CDR1 is SNHLY and CDR2 is FYNNEI in the germline V gene. The CDR3 totals 13 residues. The DNA of the CDR3 is TGTGCCAGCAGTGATGGGGACAGTTATGGCTACACCTTC. It specifies CASSDGDSYGYTF.